This TCR beta chain was observed in a study of beta chain features in type 1 diabetes. Study results and caveats: Fewer insertions but more deletions were seen at VDJ junctions in type 1 diabetes patients. Within each of all four CD4+ subsets, Type 1 diabetes patients had TCRB CDR3s that were moderately but significantly shorter. Cells with high TCR expression could be over-represented by cDNA sequencing.

The length of the CDR3 is 16 residues. Trimming took 3 bases from V and 3 from J; bases not matched to a gene: 8. The germline V gene has CDR1 SGHRS and CDR2 YFSETQ. Each donor gave one heparinised blood draw averaging around 120 mL. A remark on this clone: Its antigen is not identified.

The entirety of the isolated RNA underwent reverse transcription, so expressed TCRB transcripts were sequenced. The table came from immunoSEQ multiplex PCR; TCRdb's copy has only in-frame clones and leaves some out. The sample records roughly 260,000 clones, 11% being singletons. This receptor was taken from a man aged 25 to 40 with type 1 diabetes. The J gene is TRBJ2-3, the V gene TRBV5-1; 9 bases are shared with TRBD1. Material for sequencing was naive CD4+ T cells from blood. The CDR3, as DNA: TGCGCCAGCAGCTACGGGACAGGGAGGAGTACAGATACGCAGTATTTT. It is translated as CASSYGTGRSTDTQYF.